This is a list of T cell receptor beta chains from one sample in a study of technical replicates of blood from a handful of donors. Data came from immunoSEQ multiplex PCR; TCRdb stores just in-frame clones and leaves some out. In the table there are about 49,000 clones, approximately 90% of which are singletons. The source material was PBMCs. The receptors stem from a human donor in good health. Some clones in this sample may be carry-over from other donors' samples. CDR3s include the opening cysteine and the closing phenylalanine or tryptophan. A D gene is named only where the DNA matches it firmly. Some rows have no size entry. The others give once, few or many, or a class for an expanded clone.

CDR3 protein: CASSESTGGGSYEQYF; CDR3 DNA: TGTGCCAGCAGTGAATCAACAGGGGGGGGGTCCTACGAGCAGTACTTC; clone size: few; J gene: TRBJ2-7; D gene: .; V gene: TRBV6-1
CDR3 protein: CASSPEDIPWANVLTF; CDR3 DNA: TGTGCCAGCAGCCCCGAGGACATTCCCTGGGCCAACGTCCTGACTTTC; clone size: .; J gene: TRBJ2-6; D gene: .; V gene: TRBV9
CDR3 protein: CASSRGDRGSSPLHF; CDR3 DNA: TGTGCCAGCAGCCGAGGGGACAGGGGCTCCTCACCCCTCCACTTT; clone size: once; J gene: TRBJ1-6; D gene: TRBD1; V gene: TRBV14
CDR3 protein: CASSFRSGRGDEQYF; CDR3 DNA: TGTGCCAGCAGTTTTCGCTCCGGCAGGGGTGACGAGCAGTACTTC; clone size: .; J gene: TRBJ2-7; D gene: .; V gene: TRBV27
CDR3 protein: CAAREGQGYSPLHF; CDR3 DNA: TGTGCCGCGCGGGAGGGACAGGGGTATTCACCCCTCCACTTT; clone size: once; J gene: TRBJ1-6; D gene: TRBD1; V gene: TRBV30
CDR3 protein: CASSYLAGVNEQFF; CDR3 DNA: TGTGCCAGCAGTTACCTAGCGGGGGTCAATGAGCAGTTCTTC; clone size: .; J gene: TRBJ2-1; D gene: TRBD2; V gene: TRBV6-6
CDR3 protein: CASTGVSSGANVLTF; CDR3 DNA: TGTGCCAGCACGGGGGTGAGCTCTGGGGCCAACGTCCTGACTTTC; clone size: once; J gene: TRBJ2-6; D gene: .; V gene: TRBV27
CDR3 protein: CASSPLGRAYGYTF; CDR3 DNA: TGCGCCAGCAGCCCCTTGGGGAGGGCCTATGGCTACACCTTC; clone size: .; J gene: TRBJ1-2; D gene: .; V gene: TRBV4-3
CDR3 protein: CASRTTDRGGNQPQHF; CDR3 DNA: TGTGCCAGCAGAACGACGGACAGGGGTGGAAATCAGCCCCAGCATTTT; clone size: .; J gene: TRBJ1-5; D gene: TRBD1; V gene: TRBV27
CDR3 protein: CASSQGAGGYGYTF; CDR3 DNA: TGCGCCAGCAGCCAAGGAGCAGGGGGTTATGGCTACACCTTC; clone size: .; J gene: TRBJ1-2; D gene: TRBD1; V gene: TRBV4-3
CDR3 protein: CASSLGASGGALGQETQYF; CDR3 DNA: TGCGCCAGCAGCTTGGGAGCTAGCGGGGGGGCACTAGGTCAAGAGACCCAGTACTTC; clone size: .; J gene: TRBJ2-5; D gene: TRBD2; V gene: TRBV5-1
CDR3 protein: CASSVSNSQETQYF; CDR3 DNA: TGTGCCAGCAGCGTAAGTAACAGCCAAGAGACCCAGTACTTC; clone size: .; J gene: TRBJ2-5; D gene: .; V gene: TRBV9
CDR3 protein: CSVGAGPHEQYF; CDR3 DNA: TGCAGCGTTGGGGCAGGGCCCCACGAGCAGTACTTC; clone size: .; J gene: TRBJ2-7; D gene: .; V gene: TRBV29-1
CDR3 protein: CAIRTGTDWGEQYF; CDR3 DNA: TGTGCCATCAGGACCGGGACAGACTGGGGCGAGCAGTACTTC; clone size: .; J gene: TRBJ2-7; D gene: TRBD1; V gene: TRBV10-3
CDR3 protein: CASSHMFLTATNEKLFF; CDR3 DNA: TGCGCCAGCAGCCACATGTTCCTAACAGCAACTAATGAAAAACTGTTTTTT; clone size: .; J gene: TRBJ1-4; D gene: .; V gene: TRBV4-1
CDR3 protein: CASSHHRGRGSNQPQHF; CDR3 DNA: TGCGCCAGCAGCCATCACAGGGGGCGCGGGAGCAATCAGCCCCAGCATTTT; clone size: .; J gene: TRBJ1-5; D gene: TRBD1; V gene: TRBV4-3
CDR3 protein: CASSQSVGLSTDTQYF; CDR3 DNA: TGTGCCAGCAGCCAAAGTGTGGGACTTAGCACAGATACGCAGTATTTT; clone size: .; J gene: TRBJ2-3; D gene: .; V gene: TRBV2